Listed here is a single T cell receptor beta chain. The target antigen is unknown. The data are from a study of early T cells in non-severe SARS-CoV-2 infection. Study details: Sequencing of unsorted whole blood was done on bulk RNA, leaving chains unpaired. Study conclusions and caveats: In VDJdb matching, anti-spike CD8 responses were favored while private and CD4 specificities went missing.

Germline CDR1 is KGHDR and CDR2 is SFDVKD. V was pared by 4 bases and J by 2 bases, with 1 base of the junction left unmatched. The CDR3 totals 15 residues. Individual cDNA molecules carried attached unique molecular identifiers. TCRdb recomputed calls from the 5' RACE reads with MiXCR, one row per CDR3 protein. In the table there are tens of thousands of distinct CDR3 sequences, approximately 5% of which are singletons. The sequenced material came from whole blood. The chain recombines TRBV24-1 with TRBJ2-1, with 10 positions matching TRBD1. The TCR sequence derives from an adult who was a healthcare worker with PCR-confirmed SARS-CoV-2 infection or an uninfected control (not recorded which). CDR3 protein: CATSETGGAYNEQFF. The DNA for the CDR3 is TGTGCCACCAGTGAGACAGGGGGCGCCTACAATGAGCAGTTCTTC.